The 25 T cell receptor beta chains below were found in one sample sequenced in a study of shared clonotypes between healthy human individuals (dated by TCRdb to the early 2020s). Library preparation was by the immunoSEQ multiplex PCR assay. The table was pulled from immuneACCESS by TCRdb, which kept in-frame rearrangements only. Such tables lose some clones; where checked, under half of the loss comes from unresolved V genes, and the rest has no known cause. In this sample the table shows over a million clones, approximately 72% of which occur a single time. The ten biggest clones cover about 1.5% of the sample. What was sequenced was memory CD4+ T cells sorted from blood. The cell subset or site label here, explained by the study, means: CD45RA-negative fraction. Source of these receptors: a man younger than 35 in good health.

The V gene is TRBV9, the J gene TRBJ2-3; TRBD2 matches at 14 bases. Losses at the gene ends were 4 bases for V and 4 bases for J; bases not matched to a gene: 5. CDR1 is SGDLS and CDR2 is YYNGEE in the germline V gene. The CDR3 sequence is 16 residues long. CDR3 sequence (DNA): TGTGCCAGCAGCCCAAGGACTAGCGGGAGGCCAGATACGCAGTATTTT. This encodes CASSPRTSGRPDTQYF. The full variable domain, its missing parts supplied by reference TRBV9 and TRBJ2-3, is DSGVTQTPKHLITATGQRVTLRCSPRSGDLSVYWYQQSLDQGLQFLIQYYNGEERAKGNILERFSAQQFPDLHSELNLSSLELGDSALYFCASSPRTSGRPDTQYFGPGTRLTVL.

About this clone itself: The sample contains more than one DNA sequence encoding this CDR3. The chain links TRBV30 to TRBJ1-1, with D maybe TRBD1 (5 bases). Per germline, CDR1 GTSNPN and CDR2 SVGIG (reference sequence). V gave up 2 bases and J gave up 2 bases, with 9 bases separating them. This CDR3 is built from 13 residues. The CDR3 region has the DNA TGTGCCTGGAGTCCCCAGGGAAACACTGAAGCTTTCTTT. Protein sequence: CAWSPQGNTEAFF.

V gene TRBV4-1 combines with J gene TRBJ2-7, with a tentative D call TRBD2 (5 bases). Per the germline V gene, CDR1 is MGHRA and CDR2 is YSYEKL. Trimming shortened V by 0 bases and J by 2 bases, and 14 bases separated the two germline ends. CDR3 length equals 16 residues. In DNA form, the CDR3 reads TGCGCCAGCAGCCAAGAAGGAGCCGGAGGACCCTACGAGCAGTACTTC. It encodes CASSQEGAGGPYEQYF.

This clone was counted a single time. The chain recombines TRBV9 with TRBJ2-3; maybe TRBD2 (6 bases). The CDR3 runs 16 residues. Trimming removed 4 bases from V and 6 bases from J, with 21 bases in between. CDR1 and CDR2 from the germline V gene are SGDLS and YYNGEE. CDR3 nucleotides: TGTGCCAGCAGCAGAACCGGGACTCCCCCGAGGGATACGCAGTATTTT. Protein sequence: CASSRTGTPPRDTQYF.

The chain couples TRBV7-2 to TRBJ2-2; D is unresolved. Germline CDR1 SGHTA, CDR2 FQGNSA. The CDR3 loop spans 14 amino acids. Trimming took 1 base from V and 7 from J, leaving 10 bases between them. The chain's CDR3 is CASSLVVVGGELFF. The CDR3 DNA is TGTGCCAGCAGCTTAGTAGTTGTCGGCGGGGAGCTGTTTTTT.

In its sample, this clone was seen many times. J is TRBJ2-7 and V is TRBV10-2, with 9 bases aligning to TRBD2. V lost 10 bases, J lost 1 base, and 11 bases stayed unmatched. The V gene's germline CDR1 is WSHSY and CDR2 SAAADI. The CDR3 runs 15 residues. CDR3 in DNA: TGCGCCACTTGGGACCTAGCGGGAACATCCTACGAGCAGTACTTC. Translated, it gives CATWDLAGTSYEQYF.

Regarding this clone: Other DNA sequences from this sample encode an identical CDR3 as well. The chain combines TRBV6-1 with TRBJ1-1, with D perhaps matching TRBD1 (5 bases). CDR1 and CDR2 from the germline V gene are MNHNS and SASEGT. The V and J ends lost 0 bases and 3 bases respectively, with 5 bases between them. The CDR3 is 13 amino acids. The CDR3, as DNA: TGTGCCAGCAGTGAAGCAGGGGACACTGAAGCTTTCTTT. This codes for CASSEAGDTEAFF.

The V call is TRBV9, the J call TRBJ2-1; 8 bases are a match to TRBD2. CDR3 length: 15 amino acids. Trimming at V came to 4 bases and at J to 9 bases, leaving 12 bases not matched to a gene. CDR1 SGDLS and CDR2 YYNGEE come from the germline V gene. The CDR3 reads CASSPPGLVVGEQFF. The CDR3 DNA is TGTGCCAGCAGCCCTCCGGGACTAGTGGTAGGTGAGCAGTTCTTC.

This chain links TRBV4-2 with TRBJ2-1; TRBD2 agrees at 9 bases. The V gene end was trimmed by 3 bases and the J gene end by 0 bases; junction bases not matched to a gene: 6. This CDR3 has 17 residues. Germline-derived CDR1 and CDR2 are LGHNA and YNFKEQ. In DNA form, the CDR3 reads TGTGCCAGCAGCCAGGGCAGCGGGGGGAGCTCCTACAATGAGCAGTTCTTC. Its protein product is CASSQGSGGSSYNEQFF.

CDR3 DNA sequence: TGTGCCAGCAGCTCCCAGGAGGGGGTCACTGAAGCTTTCTTT. Amino acid sequence: CASSSQEGVTEAFF. This chain links TRBV6-5 with TRBJ1-1; a weak D match, TRBD1 (6 bases). Germline V gene lookup returns CDR1 MNHEY and CDR2 SVGAGI. CDR3 length equals 14 residues. V lost 6 bases and J 4 bases, leaving 15 bases between the germline ends.

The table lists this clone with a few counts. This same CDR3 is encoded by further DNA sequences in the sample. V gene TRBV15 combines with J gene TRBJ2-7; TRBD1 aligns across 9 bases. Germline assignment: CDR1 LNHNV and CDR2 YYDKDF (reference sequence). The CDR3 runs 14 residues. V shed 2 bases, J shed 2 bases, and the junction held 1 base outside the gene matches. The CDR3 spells CATSRRTGAYEQYF. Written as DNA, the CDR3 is TGTGCCACCAGCAGAAGGACAGGGGCCTACGAGCAGTACTTC.

CDR3 sequence: CASSSGQVNTEAFF. CDR3 sequence (DNA): TGTGCCAGCAGCTCCGGACAGGTGAACACTGAAGCTTTCTTT. The rearrangement uses TRBV7-3 and TRBJ1-1; TRBD1 aligns across 7 bases. V dropped 4 bases and J dropped 0; count of bases not matched to a gene: 2. CDR1 and CDR2 (germline): SGHTA, FQGTGA. The CDR3 covers 14 residues.

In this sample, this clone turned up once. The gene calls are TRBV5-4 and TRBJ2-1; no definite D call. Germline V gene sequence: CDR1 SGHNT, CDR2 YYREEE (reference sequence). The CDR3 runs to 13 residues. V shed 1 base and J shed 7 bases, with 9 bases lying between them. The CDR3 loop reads CASSLRRTNEQFF. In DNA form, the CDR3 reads TGTGCCAGCAGCTTGAGAAGAACTAATGAGCAGTTCTTC.

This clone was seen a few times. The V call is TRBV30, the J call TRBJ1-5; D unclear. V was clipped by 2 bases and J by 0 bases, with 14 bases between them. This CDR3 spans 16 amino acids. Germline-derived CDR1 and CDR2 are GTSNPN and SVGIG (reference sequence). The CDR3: CAWSSPTGYSNQPQHF. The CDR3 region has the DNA TGTGCCTGGAGTTCACCGACGGGATATAGCAATCAGCCCCAGCATTTT.

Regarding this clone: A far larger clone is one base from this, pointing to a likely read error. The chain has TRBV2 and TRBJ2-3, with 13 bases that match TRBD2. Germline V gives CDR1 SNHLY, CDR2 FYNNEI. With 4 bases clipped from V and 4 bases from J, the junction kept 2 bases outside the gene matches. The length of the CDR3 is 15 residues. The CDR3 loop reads CASSGTSGSADTQYF. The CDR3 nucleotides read TGTGCCAGCAGTGGGACTAGCGGGAGCGCAGATACGCAGTATTTT.

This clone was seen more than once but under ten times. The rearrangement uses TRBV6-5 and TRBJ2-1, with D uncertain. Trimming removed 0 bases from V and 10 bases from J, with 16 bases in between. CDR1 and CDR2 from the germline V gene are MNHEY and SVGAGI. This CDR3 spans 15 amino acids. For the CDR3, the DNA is TGTGCCAGCAGTTACTCGAAGGCCGTTCCTTGGGAGCAGTTCTTC. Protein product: CASSYSKAVPWEQFF.

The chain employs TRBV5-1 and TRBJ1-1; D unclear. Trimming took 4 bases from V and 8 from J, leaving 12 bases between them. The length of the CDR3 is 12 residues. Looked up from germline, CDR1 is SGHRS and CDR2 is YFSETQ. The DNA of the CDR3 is TGCGCCAGCAGCCCCGATGGCTCGGAAGCTTTCTTT. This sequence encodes CASSPDGSEAFF.

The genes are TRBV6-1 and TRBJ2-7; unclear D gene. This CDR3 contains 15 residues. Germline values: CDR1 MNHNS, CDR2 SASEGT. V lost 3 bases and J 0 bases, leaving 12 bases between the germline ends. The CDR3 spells CASSESRISSYEQYF. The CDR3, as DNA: TGTGCCAGCAGTGAGTCAAGAATTTCCTCCTACGAGCAGTACTTC.

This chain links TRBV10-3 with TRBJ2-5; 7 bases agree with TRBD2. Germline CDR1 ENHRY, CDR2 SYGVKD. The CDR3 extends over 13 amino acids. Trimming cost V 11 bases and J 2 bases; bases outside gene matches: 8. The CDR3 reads CAGGGGRQETQYF. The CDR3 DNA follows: TGTGCCGGCGGGGGAGGTCGACAAGAGACCCAGTACTTC.

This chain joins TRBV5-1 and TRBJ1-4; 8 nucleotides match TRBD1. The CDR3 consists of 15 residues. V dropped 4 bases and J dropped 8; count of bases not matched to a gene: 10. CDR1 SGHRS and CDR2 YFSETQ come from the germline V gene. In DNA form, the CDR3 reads TGCGCCAGCAGCATGCTGGGACAGGATTCCGAAAAACTGTTTTTT. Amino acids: CASSMLGQDSEKLFF.

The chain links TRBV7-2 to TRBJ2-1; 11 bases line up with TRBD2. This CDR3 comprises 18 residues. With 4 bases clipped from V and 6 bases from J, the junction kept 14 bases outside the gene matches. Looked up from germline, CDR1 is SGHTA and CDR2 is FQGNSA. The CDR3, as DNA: TGTGCCAGCAGCTACCCGGGGTGGGGGACTAGCGGAGGCAATGAGCAGTTCTTC. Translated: CASSYPGWGTSGGNEQFF.

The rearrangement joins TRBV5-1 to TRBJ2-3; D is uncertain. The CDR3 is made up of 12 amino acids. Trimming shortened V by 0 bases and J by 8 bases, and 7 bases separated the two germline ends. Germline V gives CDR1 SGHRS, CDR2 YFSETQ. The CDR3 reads CASSLGVSTQYF. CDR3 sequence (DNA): TGCGCCAGCAGCTTGGGCGTATCTACGCAGTATTTT.

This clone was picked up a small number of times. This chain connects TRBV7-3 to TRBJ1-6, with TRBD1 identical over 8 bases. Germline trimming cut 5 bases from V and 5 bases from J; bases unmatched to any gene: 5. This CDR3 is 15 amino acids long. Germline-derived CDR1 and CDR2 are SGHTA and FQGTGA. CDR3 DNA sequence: TGTGCCAGCAGCCACGGACAGGGTAATAATTCACCCCTCCACTTT. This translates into CASSHGQGNNSPLHF.

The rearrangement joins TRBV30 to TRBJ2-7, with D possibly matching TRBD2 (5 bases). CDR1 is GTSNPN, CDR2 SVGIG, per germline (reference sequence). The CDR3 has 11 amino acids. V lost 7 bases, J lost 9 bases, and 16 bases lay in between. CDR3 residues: CALLGPAWQYF. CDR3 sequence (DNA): TGTGCCTTACTAGGACCCGCTTGGCAGTACTTC.

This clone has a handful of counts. The CDR3 loop is CASSWTSGETQYF. DNA for the CDR3: TGTGCCAGCAGCTGGACTAGCGGGGAGACCCAGTACTTC. The chain uses TRBV5-4 and TRBJ2-5, with TRBD2 matching over 11 bases. The V and J ends lost 3 bases and 5 bases, in that order; junction bases with no gene match: 0. Germline CDR1 and CDR2: SGHNT and YYREEE (reference sequence). This CDR3 is built from 13 residues.